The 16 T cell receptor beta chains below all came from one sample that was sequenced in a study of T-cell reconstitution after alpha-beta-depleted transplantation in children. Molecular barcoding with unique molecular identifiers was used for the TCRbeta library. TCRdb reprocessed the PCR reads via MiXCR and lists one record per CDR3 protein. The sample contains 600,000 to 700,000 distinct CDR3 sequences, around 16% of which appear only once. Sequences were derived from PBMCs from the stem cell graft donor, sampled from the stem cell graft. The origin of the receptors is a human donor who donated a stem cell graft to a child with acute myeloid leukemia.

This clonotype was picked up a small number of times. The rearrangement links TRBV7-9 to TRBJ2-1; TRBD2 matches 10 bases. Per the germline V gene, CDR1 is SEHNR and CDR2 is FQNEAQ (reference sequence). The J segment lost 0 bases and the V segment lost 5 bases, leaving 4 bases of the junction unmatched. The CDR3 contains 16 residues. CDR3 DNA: TGTGCCAGCAGCGAAACTAGCGGGGTCTCCTACAATGAGCAGTTCTTC. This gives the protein CASSETSGVSYNEQFF.

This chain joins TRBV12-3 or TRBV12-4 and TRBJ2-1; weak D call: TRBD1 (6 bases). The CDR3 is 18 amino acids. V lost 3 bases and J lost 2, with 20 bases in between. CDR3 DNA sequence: TGTGCCAGCAGTTTTAGGGGGATGTGGGGAAGGGCCTACAATGAGCAGTTCTTC. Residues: CASSFRGMWGRAYNEQFF.

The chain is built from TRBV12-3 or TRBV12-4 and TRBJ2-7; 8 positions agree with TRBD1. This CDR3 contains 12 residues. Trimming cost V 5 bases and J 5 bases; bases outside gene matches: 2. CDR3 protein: CASSRQGNEQYV. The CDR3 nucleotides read TGTGCCAGCAGTCGACAGGGGAACGAGCAGTACGTC.

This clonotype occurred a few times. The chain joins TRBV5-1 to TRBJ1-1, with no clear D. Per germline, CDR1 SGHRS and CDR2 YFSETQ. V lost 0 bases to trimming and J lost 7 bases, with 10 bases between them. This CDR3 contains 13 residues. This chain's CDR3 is CASSLGSGIEAFF. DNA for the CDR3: TGCGCCAGCAGCTTGGGATCCGGGATTGAAGCTTTCTTT.

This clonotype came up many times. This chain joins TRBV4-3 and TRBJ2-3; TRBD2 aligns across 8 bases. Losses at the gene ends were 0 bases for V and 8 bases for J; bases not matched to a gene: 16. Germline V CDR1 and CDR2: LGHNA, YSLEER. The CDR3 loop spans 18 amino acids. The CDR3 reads CASSQDPGIAGRLGTQYF. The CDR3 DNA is TGCGCCAGCAGCCAAGACCCTGGGATAGCGGGGCGACTCGGTACGCAGTATTTT.

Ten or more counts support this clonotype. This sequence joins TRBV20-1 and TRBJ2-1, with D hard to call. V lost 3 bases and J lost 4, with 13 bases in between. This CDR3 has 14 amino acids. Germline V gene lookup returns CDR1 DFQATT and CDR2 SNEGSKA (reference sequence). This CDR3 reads CSARAQQRYNEQFF. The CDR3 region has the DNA TGCAGTGCTAGGGCCCAGCAGAGATACAATGAGCAGTTCTTC.

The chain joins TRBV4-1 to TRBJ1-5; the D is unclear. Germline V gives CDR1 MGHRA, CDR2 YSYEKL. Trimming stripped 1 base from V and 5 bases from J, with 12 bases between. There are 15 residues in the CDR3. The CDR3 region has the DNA TGCGCCAGCAGCCAAGGGCTACTGGGATATCAGCCCCAGCATTTT. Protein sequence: CASSQGLLGYQPQHF.

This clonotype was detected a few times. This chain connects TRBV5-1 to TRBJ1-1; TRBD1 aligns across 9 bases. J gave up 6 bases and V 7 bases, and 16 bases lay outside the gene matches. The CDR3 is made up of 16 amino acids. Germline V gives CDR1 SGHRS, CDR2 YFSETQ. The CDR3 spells CASSPGQGKIGAEAFF. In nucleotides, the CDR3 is TGCGCCAGCTCACCCGGACAGGGGAAGATCGGCGCTGAAGCTTTCTTT. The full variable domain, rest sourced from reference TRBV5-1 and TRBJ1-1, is KAGVTQTPRYLIKTRGQQVTLSCSPISGHRSVSWYQQTPGQGLQFLFEYFSETQRNKGNFPGRFSGRQFSNSRSEMNVSTLELGDSALYLCASSPGQGKIGAEAFFGQGTRLTVV.

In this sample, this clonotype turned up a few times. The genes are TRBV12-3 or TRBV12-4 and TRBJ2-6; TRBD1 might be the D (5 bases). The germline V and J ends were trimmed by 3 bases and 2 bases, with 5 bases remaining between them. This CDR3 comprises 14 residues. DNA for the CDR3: TGTGCCAGCAGTTTCAGGGCTGGGGCCAACGTCCTGACTTTC. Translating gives CASSFRAGANVLTF.

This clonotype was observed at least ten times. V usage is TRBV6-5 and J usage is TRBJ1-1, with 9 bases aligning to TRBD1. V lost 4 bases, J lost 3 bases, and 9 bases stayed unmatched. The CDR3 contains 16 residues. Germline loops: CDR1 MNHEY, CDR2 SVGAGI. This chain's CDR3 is CASSFLGTGLDTEAFF. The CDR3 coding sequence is TGTGCCAGCAGTTTTTTAGGGACAGGGTTAGACACTGAAGCTTTCTTT.

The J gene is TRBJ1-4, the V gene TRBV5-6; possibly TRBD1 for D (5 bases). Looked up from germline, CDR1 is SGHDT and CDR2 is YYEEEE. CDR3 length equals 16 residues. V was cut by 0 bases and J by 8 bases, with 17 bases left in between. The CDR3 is CASSLAEGTRTEKLFF. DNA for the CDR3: TGTGCCAGCAGCTTGGCCGAAGGGACCCGGACCGAAAAACTGTTTTTT.

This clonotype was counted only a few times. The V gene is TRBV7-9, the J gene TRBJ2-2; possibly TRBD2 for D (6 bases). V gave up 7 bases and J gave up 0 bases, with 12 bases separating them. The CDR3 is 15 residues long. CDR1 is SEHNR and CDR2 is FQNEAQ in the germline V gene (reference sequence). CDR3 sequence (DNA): TGTGCCAGCATCCCGCGGGGCGCGAACACCGGGGAGCTGTTTTTT. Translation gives CASIPRGANTGELFF.

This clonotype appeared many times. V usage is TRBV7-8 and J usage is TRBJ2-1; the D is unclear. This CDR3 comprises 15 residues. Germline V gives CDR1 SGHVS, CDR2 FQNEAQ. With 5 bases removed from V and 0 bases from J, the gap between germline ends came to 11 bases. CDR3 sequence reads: CASSLTIGSYNEQFF. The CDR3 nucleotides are TGTGCCAGCAGCCTCACGATCGGCTCCTACAATGAGCAGTTCTTC.

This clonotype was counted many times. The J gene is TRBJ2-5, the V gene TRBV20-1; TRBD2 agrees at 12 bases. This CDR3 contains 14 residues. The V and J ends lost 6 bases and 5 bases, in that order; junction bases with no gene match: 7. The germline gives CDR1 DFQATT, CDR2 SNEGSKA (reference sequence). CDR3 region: CSARLAGAGETQYF. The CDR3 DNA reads TGCAGTGCACGACTAGCGGGGGCCGGGGAGACCCAGTACTTC.

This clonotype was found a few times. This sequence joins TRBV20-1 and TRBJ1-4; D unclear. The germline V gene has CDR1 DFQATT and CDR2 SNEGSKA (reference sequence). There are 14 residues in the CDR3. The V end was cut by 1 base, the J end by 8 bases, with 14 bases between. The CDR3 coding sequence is TGCAGTGCTAGAGTAACATCCCCGGGGGAAAAACTGTTTTTT. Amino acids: CSARVTSPGEKLFF.

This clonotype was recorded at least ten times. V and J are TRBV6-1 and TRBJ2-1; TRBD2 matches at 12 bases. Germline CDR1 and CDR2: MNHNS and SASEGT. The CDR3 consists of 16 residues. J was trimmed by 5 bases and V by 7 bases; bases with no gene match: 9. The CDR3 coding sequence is TGTGCCAGCACTGGAAAGGGACTAGCGGGTGACAATGAGCAGTTCTTC. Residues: CASTGKGLAGDNEQFF.